Shown below are 5 T cell receptor beta chains from a single sample sequenced in a study of cytomegalovirus exposure and HLA in healthy donors. The PCR made use of 60 Vbeta and 13 Jbeta primers. TCRdb's copy holds only in-frame clones and misses some; the assay was immunoSEQ multiplex PCR. The repertoire table contains under 200,000 clones. The specimen sequenced was PBMCs. The receptors derive from a man aged 30-40 years in good health and CMV-seronegative.

V usage is TRBV7-9 and J usage is TRBJ1-1; D unclear. Germline-derived CDR1 and CDR2 are SEHNR and FQNEAQ (reference sequence). Trimming removed 0 bases from V and 1 base from J, with 9 bases in between. CDR3 length: 15 amino acids. The CDR3 here is CASSLAVGENTEAFF. CDR3 bases: TGTGCCAGCAGCTTAGCGGTTGGAGAGAACACTGAAGCTTTCTTT.

The chain joins TRBV5-4 to TRBJ2-1; maybe TRBD2 (6 bases). V was pared by 3 bases and J by 1 base, with 8 bases between. Germline CDR1 SGHNT, CDR2 YYREEE (reference sequence). The CDR3 spans 14 residues. This CDR3 reads CASSWGDSYNEQFF. The CDR3 bases are TGTGCCAGCAGCTGGGGGGATTCCTACAATGAGCAGTTCTTC. Full variable domain (rest looked up from reference TRBV5-4 and TRBJ2-1): ETGVTQSPTHLIKTRGQQVTLRCSSQSGHNTVSWYQQALGQGPQFIFQYYREEENGRGNFPPRFSGLQFPNYSSELNVNALELDDSALYLCASSWGDSYNEQFFGPGTRLTVL.

This rearrangement joins TRBV19 to TRBJ2-5; possibly TRBD1 for D (5 bases). The CDR3 sequence is 15 residues long. V shed 2 bases and J shed 0 bases, with 10 bases lying between them. CDR1 is LNHDA and CDR2 is SQIVND in the germline V gene (reference sequence). The CDR3 loop is CASSIPSGYQETQYF. The CDR3 DNA is TGTGCCAGTAGTATACCCTCAGGGTACCAAGAGACCCAGTACTTC.

The chain couples TRBV6-5 to TRBJ2-5, with no clear D. The J call may be incorrect, as the DNA end agrees better with TRBJ2-7. The CDR3 spans 13 residues. Germline V CDR1 and CDR2: MNHEY, SVGAGI. The CDR3 protein is CASSSPASYEQYF. As DNA, the CDR3 is TGTGCCAGCAGTAGCCCAGCGAGCTACGAGCAGTACTTC.

V and J are TRBV11-1 and TRBJ2-3, with a possible D match to TRBD2 (6 bases). With 0 bases removed from V and 7 bases from J, the gap between germline ends came to 11 bases. Germline CDR1 is SGHAT and CDR2 is FQDESV (reference sequence). The CDR3 sequence is 14 residues long. CDR3 sequence reads: CASSLAEGGNTQYF. The CDR3 DNA sequence: TGTGCCAGCAGCTTAGCCGAGGGCGGGAATACGCAGTATTTT.